This T cell receptor beta chain came from a study of PD-1 blockade in classical Hodgkin lymphoma. Regarding the study as a whole: Any patient who commenced nivolumab under 1 year after ASCT was excluded. Repertoire differences lack defined causes, possibly disease activity or prior therapy.

Trimming pared 6 bases from V and 5 bases from J, leaving 11 bases between. Germline V lookup: CDR1 MNHEY, CDR2 SVGAGI. The CDR3 consists of 12 residues. Assay used: immunoSEQ multiplex PCR; TCRdb lists only in-frame clones, some missing. This table has tens of thousands of clones, around 90% appearing once. About this clone itself: The antigen remains unidentified.

All patients relapsed after autologous stem cell transplantation, and brentuximab vedotin exposure varied. The study recorded best responses of complete response, partial response or progressive disease. The starting material was peripheral blood mononuclear cells (PBMCs), obtained at baseline. The sequence derives from a human donor with classical Hodgkin lymphoma. The chain has TRBV6-5 and TRBJ2-7; D is uncertain. The CDR3 protein is CASSSFSNEQYF. In nucleotides, the CDR3 is TGTGCCAGCAGCTCGTTTTCCAACGAGCAGTACTTC.